The clone carrying this T cell receptor beta chain was recorded many times. Its antigen is currently unknown. V gave up 5 bases and J gave up 9 bases; unmatched junction bases: 13. CDR3 length: 15 amino acids. Germline V gives CDR1 SGHTA, CDR2 FQGNSA. These data come from a study of T cell repertoires in cytomegalovirus infection. About the study: An indication of both CMV infection and matching HLA type came from public TCR beta signatures. Whole-study results and caveats: Using cumulative public TCR beta family frequency, the authors identified those who carried CMV together with the relevant HLA. In two of eight donors, the top clonotype was HLA-C-restricted CMV-specific.

Each CDR3 protein is one row after TCRdb ran MiXCR on the reads. This table has around 450,000 distinct CDR3 sequences, over 9% appearing once. This sequence joins TRBV7-2 and TRBJ2-1, with 7 bases aligning to TRBD1. What was sequenced was PBMCs. The sequence came from a human donor in good health (CMV status not recorded). Some clones in this sample may be carry-over from other donors' samples. The CDR3 is CASSPRDSQRREQFF. The CDR3 nucleotides read TGTGCCAGCAGCCCGAGGGACAGCCAGCGACGTGAGCAGTTCTTC.